The sequence of this T cell receptor beta chain was determined in a study of regulatory T cells in long-lasting Graves disease (dated by TCRdb to 2020 to 2022). A note on the overall study: Antithyroid drugs had been taken for less than 3 months by newly diagnosed Graves' disease patients. The study took place in China and was registered as a clinical trial. Peripheral blood TCR sequencing and RNA sequencing compared persistent Graves' disease patients with newly diagnosed Graves' disease patients. TCR sequencing covered about 13 persistent and around 20 newly diagnosed Graves' disease patients, 33 samples in total. Results and caveats for the whole study, not just this receptor: Because the primary lesion, thyroid tissue, could not be accessed, the study looked at peripheral blood alone. Persistent disease showed preferential use of TRBV28, TRBJ1-2 and TRBJ2-5, whereas newly diagnosed disease favored TRBV20-1 and TRBJ2-1. As a limitation, the authors acknowledged that the small sample size may reduce accuracy. Sequencing and analysis were limited to the TCR beta chain. Compared with newly diagnosed patients, patients with persistent Graves' disease had lower TCR Shannon entropy and fewer highly expanded clones, which suggests clonal expansion. Persistent patients shared more public clonotypes among themselves (around 2,500) than newly diagnosed patients did (over 900).

Receptors were amplified or captured by multiplex PCR. Instrument used: Illumina HiSeq 4000. TCR beta libraries were built with iRepertoire HTBI primers and Arm-PCR amplification of CDR3 regions. PCR products were gel purified before sequencing. Per the authors' processing: Gene usage analysis of CDR3 amino acid clonotypes used the approximately 62 TRBV and around 13 TRBJ segments found across samples. Filtered high-quality paired reads were merged into contigs using COPE and FqMerger. BLAST was used to align contigs to IMGT TRBV, TRBD and TRBJ reference genes, with CDR3 defined following IMGT. Clonotypes above 0.1% frequency were classified as highly expanded clones. Shannon entropy served as the measure of repertoire diversity, while the Gini coefficient captured V-J evenness. A clonotype was considered public if more than one individual shared it. The raw public reads went through TCRdb reprocessing: fastp at Q25, MiXCR clone calling, in-frame beta chains kept. Rows are combined by CDR3 protein, so each entry shows the most common genes and DNA. Clone size and V and J calls follow TCRdb, not the original study. The sample has 300,000 to 400,000 distinct CDR3 sequences on record, 16% of them singletons. The ten largest clones add up to 25% to 30% of the sample.

From the cysteine up to the phenylalanine, the CDR3 has a length of 14 residues. The read is trimmed to its CDR3 DNA, 42 bases read in frame from base 1. According to the germline V gene (reference sequence), CDR1 reads WNHNN and CDR2 reads SYGVQD. The germline V and J ends show losses of 2 bases and 3 bases respectively, and no gene match explains 4 bases of the junction. Taken with the paper, the label for time point translates to: newly diagnosed GD, antithyroid drugs for less than 3 months. For both TCR sequencing and RNA sequencing, RNA was extracted from PBMCs using TRIzol. Graves' disease was diagnosed according to American Thyroid Association guidelines. Recruitment of patients was carried out at an endocrinology department in Xi'an, China. Each patient gave about 8.1 milliliters of peripheral blood, collected in an EDTA anticoagulant tube. Ficoll Paque Plus density gradient separation was used to isolate PBMCs, and no further T cell sorting was performed. An Agilent 2100 Bioanalyzer and agarose gel were used to assess RNA quality, and a NanoDrop 2000 was used to measure RNA concentration.

On this clonotype itself: Its recognized antigen is unknown. One base away there is no much larger clone; base qualities are not given.

The same data also went into a second study, on T cells in Graves' hyperthyroidism and ophthalmopathy. The second source states: Stable Graves' hyperthyroidism was defined as the absence of progression to ophthalmopathy over 18 months of follow-up. Hyperthyroidism patients were newly diagnosed, had a disease duration of under 2 months, and were aged 18 to 65 years. Exclusion was applied to patients with uncontrolled infections, other autoimmune diseases, pregnancy or lactation. Clinical symptoms, serum thyroxine and TRAb, thyroid ultrasound, and orbital computed tomography formed the basis for the diagnoses. A first-round RT-PCR of the TCR CDR3 used the HTBI primer set with the Qiagen OneStep RT-PCR kit. Most expanded thyroid clonotypes (frequency above 0.001) were also detected in blood, a finding suggesting that blood repertoires may reflect thyroid immune responses. A model built on a 13 V-J signature distinguished ophthalmopathy from stable hyperthyroidism, reaching 85% to 90% sensitivity and about 81% specificity in cross-validation and 80%/75% in testing. In validation, progression to ophthalmopathy was predicted by the model with more than 65% sensitivity and around 76% specificity, a median of about 6.8 months before onset. To identify TCR V-J signatures that set the groups apart, the researchers used a discovery cohort of 95 to 100 patients, made up of 40 to 45 with Graves' ophthalmopathy and some 58 with stable Graves' hyperthyroidism. Prospective prediction of ophthalmopathy was tested in an independent validation cohort of about 19 hyperthyroidism patients and 17 patients who later progressed to ophthalmopathy. The 75 to 100 discovery patients were randomly divided into training and test sets at a 7:3 ratio. Thyroid tissue and blood T-cell repertoires from roughly 6 Graves' hyperthyroidism patients were also compared in the study. Once sampling was done, hyperthyroidism patients were given methimazole at a starting dose of 30 mg daily, whereas ophthalmopathy patients were given high-dose intravenous methylprednisolone. A second multiplex PCR round built the libraries, followed by size selection and purification. Libraries were sequenced paired-end with 100 bp reads on an Illumina HiSeq2000. SOAPnuke was used to process the raw data, with reads discarded if the reads contained adapters or uncalled bases, had a mean Phred below 15, or lacked an exact constant-primer or identifier match. High-quality paired reads were merged using COPE v1.2.5, and each unique nucleotide sequence was defined as a clonotype. Clonotypes were aligned to IMGT TRBV, TRBD and TRBJ reference segments using MiTCR v1.1. Analysis was restricted to V-J combinations with a frequency above 0.0001, which covered roughly 99% of repertoires. A TCS score was defined as the ratio between F50 (clonal expansion) and ExV (chaos), using BLOSUM62-based TCRdist between CDR3 peptides within each V-J. Welch's t-statistics and random forest reduced 500 to 550 V-J features to 13, which were used in a naive Bayes classifier (R e1071). Sample size was not statistically predetermined, and blinding of investigators to group allocation was not performed. According to the paper, TCR Vbeta CDR3 sequencing was carried out on some 140 peripheral blood samples, which came from 40 to 45 ophthalmopathy, roughly 75 hyperthyroidism and approximately 17 progressor patients.

The rearrangement combines TRBV10-1 with TRBJ2-7; TRBD1 agrees with 7 junctional bases. The sequence derives from a man in his forties with Graves disease. Donor details come from another sample of the same person, matched by shared clones. The starting material was peripheral blood mononuclear cells (PBMCs), obtained at new diagnosis, from a patient treated with antithyroid drugs. CDR3 loop: CASSEHRDSYEQYF. The bases read TGCGCCAGCAGTGAGCACCGGGACAGCTACGAGCAGTACTTC.